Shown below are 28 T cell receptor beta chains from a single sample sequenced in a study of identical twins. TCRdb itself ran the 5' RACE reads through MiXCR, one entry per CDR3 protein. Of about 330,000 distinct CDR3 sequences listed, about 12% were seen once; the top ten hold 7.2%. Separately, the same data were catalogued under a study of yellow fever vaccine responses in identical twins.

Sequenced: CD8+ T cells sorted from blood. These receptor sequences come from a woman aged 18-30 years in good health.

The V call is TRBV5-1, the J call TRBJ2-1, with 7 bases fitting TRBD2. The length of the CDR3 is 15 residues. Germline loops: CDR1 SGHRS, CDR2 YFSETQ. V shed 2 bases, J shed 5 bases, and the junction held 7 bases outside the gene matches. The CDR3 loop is CASSFRDYPNNEQFF. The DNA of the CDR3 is TGCGCCAGCAGCTTCCGGGACTACCCTAACAATGAGCAGTTCTTC.

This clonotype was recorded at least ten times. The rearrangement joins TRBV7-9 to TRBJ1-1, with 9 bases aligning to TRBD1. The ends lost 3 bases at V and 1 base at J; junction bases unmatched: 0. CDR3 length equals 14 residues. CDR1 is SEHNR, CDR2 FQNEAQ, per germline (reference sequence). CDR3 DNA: TGTGCCAGCAGCTTGACAGGGGGGAACACTGAAGCTTTCTTT. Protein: CASSLTGGNTEAFF.

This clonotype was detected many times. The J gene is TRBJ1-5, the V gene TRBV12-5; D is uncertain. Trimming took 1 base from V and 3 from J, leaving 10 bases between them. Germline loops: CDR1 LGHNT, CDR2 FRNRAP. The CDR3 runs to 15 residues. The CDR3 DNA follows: TGTGCTAGTGGTTTGGGCGCCCCCCACAATCAGCCCCAGCATTTT. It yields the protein CASGLGAPHNQPQHF.

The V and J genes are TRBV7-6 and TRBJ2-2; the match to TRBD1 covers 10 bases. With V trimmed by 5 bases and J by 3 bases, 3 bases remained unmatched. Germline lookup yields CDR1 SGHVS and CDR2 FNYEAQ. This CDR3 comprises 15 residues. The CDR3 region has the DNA TGTGCCAGCAGCCCGGACAGGGGGTACACCGGGGAGCTGTTTTTT. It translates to CASSPDRGYTGELFF.

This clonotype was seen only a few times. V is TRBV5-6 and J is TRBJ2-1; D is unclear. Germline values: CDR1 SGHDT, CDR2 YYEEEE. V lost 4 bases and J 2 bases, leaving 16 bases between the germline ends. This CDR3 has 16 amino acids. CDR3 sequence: CASSGSLGRAYNEQFF. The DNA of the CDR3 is TGTGCCAGCAGCGGGTCCCTCGGTAGAGCCTACAATGAGCAGTTCTTC.

This CDR3 is CASRAGYEQFF. The CDR3 DNA is TGCGCCAGCAGGGCTGGGTATGAGCAGTTCTTC. V is TRBV5-1 and J is TRBJ2-1; D uncertain. CDR1 SGHRS and CDR2 YFSETQ come from the germline V gene. The CDR3 extends over 11 amino acids. V was clipped by 5 bases and J by 8 bases, with 8 bases between them. The variable domain in full, completed from reference TRBV5-1 and TRBJ2-1, reads KAGVTQTPRYLIKTRGQQVTLSCSPISGHRSVSWYQQTPGQGLQFLFEYFSETQRNKGNFPGRFSGRQFSNSRSEMNVSTLELGDSALYLCASRAGYEQFFGPGTRLTVL.

The DNA for the CDR3 is TGTGCCACCAGCAGTATCCCGGGACAGGGGGCCACAGATACGCAGTATTTT. As protein: CATSSIPGQGATDTQYF. The genes are TRBV24-1 and TRBJ2-3, with 12 bases identical to TRBD1. The CDR3 is 17 residues long. V gave up 7 bases and J gave up 2 bases; unmatched junction bases: 9. Per the germline V gene, CDR1 is KGHDR and CDR2 is SFDVKD.

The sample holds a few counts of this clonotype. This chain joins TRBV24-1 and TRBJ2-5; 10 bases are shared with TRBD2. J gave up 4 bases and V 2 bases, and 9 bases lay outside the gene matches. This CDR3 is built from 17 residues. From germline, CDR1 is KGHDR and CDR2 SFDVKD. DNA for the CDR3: TGTGCCACCAGTGATTCCGCCGAGATAGCGGGAGGAGAGACCCAGTACTTC. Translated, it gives CATSDSAEIAGGETQYF.

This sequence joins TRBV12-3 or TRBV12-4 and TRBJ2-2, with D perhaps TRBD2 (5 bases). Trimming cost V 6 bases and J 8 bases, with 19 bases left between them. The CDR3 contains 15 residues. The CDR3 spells CASRLETGRGGELFF. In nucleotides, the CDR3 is TGTGCCAGCAGACTAGAGACTGGCCGTGGGGGGGAGCTGTTTTTT.

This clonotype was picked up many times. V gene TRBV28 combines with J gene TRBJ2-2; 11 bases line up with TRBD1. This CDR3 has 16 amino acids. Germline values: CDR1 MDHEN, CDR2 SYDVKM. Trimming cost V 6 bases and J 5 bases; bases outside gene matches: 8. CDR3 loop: CASRAAGQGETGELFF. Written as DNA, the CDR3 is TGTGCCAGCAGGGCCGCGGGACAGGGGGAGACCGGGGAGCTGTTTTTT.

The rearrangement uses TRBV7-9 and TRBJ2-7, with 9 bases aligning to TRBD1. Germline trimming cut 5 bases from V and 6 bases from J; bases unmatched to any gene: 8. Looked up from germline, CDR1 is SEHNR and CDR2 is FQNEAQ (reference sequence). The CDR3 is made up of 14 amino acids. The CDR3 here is CASSPGTGFVEQYV. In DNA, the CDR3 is TGTGCCAGCAGCCCCGGGACAGGGTTCGTCGAGCAGTACGTC.

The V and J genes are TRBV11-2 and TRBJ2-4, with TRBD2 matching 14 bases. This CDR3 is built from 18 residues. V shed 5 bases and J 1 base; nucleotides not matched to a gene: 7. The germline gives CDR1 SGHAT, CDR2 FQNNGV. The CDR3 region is CASSPGLAGVWAKNIQYF. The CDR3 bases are TGTGCCAGCAGCCCGGGACTAGCGGGAGTTTGGGCCAAAAACATTCAGTACTTC.

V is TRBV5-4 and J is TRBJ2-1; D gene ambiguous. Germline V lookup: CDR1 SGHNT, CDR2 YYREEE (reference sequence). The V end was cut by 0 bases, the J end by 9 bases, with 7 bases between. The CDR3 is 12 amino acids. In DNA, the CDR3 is TGTGCCAGCAGCTTGGGTGGCTTTGAGCAGTTCTTC. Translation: CASSLGGFEQFF.

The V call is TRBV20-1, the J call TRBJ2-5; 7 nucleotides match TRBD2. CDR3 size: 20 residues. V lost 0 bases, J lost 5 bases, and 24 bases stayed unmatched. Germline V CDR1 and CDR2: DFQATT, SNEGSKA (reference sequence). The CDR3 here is CSARDHFADLVAGAYETQYF. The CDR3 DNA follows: TGCAGTGCTAGAGATCACTTTGCCGACTTGGTGGCGGGAGCCTATGAGACCCAGTACTTC.

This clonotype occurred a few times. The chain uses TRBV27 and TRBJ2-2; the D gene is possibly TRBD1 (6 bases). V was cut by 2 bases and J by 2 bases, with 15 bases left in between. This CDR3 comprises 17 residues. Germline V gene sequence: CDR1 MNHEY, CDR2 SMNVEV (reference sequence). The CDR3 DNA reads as TGTGCCAGCAGTTTACGGACAGCCCTCGTTAACACCGGGGAGCTGTTTTTT. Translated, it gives CASSLRTALVNTGELFF.

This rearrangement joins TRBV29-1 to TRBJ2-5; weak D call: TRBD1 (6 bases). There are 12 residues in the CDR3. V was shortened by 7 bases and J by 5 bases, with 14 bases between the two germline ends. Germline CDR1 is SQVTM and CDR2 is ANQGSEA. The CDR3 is CSAAGGLETQYF. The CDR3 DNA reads TGCAGCGCTGCTGGGGGCTTGGAGACCCAGTACTTC. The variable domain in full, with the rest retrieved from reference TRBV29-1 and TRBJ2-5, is SAVISQKPSRDICQRGTSLTIQCQVDSQVTMMFWYRQQPGQSLTLIATANQGSEATYESGFVIDKFPISRPNLTFSTLTVSNMSPEDSSIYLCSAAGGLETQYFGPGTRLLVL.

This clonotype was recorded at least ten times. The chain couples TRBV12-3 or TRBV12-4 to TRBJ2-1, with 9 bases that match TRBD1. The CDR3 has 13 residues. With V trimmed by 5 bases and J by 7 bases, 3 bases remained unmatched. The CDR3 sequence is CASSPTGGNEQFF. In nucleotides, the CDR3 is TGTGCCAGCAGTCCGACAGGGGGTAATGAGCAGTTCTTC.

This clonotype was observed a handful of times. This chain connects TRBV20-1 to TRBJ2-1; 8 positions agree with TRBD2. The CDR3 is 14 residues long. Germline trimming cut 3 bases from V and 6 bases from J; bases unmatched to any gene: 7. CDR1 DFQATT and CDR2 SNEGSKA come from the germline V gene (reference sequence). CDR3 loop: CSARVAGGLNEQFF. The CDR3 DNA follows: TGCAGTGCTAGGGTCGCGGGGGGACTCAATGAGCAGTTCTTC.

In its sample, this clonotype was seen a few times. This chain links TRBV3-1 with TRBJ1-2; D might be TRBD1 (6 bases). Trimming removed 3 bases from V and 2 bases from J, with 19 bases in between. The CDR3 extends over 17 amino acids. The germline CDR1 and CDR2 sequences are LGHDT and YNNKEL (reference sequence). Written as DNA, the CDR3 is TGTGCCAGCAGCCATGTTCTGGCAGGGGATAAAAACTATGGCTACACCTTC. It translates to CASSHVLAGDKNYGYTF.

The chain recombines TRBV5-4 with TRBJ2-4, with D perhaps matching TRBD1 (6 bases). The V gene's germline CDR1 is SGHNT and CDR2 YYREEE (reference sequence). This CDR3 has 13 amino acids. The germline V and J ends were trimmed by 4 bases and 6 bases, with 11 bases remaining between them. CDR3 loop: CASSGDNGNIQYF. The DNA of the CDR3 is TGTGCCAGCAGCGGGGACAATGGAAACATTCAGTACTTC.

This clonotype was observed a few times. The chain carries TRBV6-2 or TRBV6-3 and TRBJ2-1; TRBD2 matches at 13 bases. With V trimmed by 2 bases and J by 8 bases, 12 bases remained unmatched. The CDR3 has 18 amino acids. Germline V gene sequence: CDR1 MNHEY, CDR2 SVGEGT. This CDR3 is CASSYQDLLAGGRHEQFF. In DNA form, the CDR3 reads TGTGCCAGCAGTTACCAGGACCTACTAGCGGGAGGGCGGCATGAGCAGTTCTTC.

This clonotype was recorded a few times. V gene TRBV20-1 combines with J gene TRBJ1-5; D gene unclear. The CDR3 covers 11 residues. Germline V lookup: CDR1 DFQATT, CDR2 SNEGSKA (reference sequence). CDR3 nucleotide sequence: TGCAGCATATTCCCAAATCAGCCCCAGCATTTT. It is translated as CSIFPNQPQHF.

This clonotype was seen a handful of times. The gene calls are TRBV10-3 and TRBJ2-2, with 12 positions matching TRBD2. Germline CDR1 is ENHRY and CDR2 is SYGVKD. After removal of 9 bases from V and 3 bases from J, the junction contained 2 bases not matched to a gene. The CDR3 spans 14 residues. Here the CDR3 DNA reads TGTGCCATGACTAGCGGGGGATACACCGGGGAGCTGTTTTTT. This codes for CAMTSGGYTGELFF.

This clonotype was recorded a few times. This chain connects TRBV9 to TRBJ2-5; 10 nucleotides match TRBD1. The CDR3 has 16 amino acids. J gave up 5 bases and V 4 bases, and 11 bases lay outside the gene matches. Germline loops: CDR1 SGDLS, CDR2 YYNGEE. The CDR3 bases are TGTGCCAGCAGCCCGACGACAGGGGGCACCGGGGAGACCCAGTACTTC. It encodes CASSPTTGGTGETQYF.

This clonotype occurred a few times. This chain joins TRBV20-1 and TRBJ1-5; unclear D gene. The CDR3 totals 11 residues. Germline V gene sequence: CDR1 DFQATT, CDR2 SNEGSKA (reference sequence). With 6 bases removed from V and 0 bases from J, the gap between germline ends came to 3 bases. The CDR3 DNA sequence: TGCAGTGCGGGTAGCAATCAGCCCCAGCATTTT. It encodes CSAGSNQPQHF.

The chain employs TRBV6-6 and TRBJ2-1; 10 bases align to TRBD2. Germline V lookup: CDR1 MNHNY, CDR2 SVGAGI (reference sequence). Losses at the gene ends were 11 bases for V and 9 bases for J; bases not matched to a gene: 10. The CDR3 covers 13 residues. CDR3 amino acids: CAGSSSGGGEQFF. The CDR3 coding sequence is TGTGCCGGATCATCTAGCGGGGGAGGTGAGCAGTTCTTC.

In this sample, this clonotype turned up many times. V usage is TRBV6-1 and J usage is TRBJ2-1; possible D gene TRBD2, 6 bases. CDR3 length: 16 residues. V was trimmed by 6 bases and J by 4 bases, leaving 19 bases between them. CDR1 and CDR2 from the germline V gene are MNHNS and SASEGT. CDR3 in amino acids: CASSPGFLAEYNEQFF. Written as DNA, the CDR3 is TGTGCCAGCAGCCCCGGGTTTTTAGCGGAGTACAATGAGCAGTTCTTC.

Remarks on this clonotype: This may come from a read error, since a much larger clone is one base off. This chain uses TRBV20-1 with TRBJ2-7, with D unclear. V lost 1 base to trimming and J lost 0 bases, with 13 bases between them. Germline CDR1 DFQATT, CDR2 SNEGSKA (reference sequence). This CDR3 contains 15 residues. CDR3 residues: CSARVHSRSSYEQYF. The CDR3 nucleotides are TGCAGTGCTAGAGTTCATAGCCGAAGCTCCTACGAGCAGTACTTC.